A selection of T cell receptor beta chains follows, all from one sample in a study of shared clonotypes between healthy human individuals. Libraries were prepared by immunoSEQ multiplex PCR; TCRdb keeps only in-frame clonotypes and omits some of them. The table shows roughly 1,600,000 clones, with approximately 98.5% occurring only once. Sequences were obtained from naive CD4+ T cells sorted from blood. The receptors here all came from a man aged 25 to 40 in good health. Both conserved end residues are part of each CDR3. A D gene is named only where the DNA matches it firmly. The size entry is marked missing in some rows and otherwise reads once, few, many or a size class.

size | J | V | D | CDR3 | DNA
- | TRBJ1-1 | TRBV18 | - | CASSPQIGGGPNTEAFF | TGTGCCAGCTCACCACAAATCGGTGGGGGCCCTAACACTGAAGCTTTCTTT
- | TRBJ2-5 | TRBV6-6 | - | CASSRDGQETQYF | TGTGCCAGCAGTCGGGACGGCCAAGAGACCCAGTACTTC
- | TRBJ2-5 | TRBV19 | TRBD1 | CASSMLDREGETQYF | TGTGCCAGTAGTATGTTGGACAGGGAAGGAGAGACCCAGTACTTC
- | TRBJ1-2 | TRBV18 | - | CASSPSVRAVYGYTF | TGTGCCAGCTCACCATCGGTCAGGGCGGTTTATGGCTACACCTTC
once | TRBJ1-1 | TRBV28 | - | CASSLTEGGAFF | TGTGCCAGCAGTTTAACGGAGGGGGGGGCTTTCTTT
- | TRBJ2-7 | TRBV7-7 | TRBD1 | CARTGDGTYEQYF | TGTGCCAGGACAGGGGATGGGACCTACGAGCAGTACTTC
- | TRBJ1-1 | TRBV11-2 | - | CASSLVGNEAFF | TGTGCCAGCAGCTTAGTCGGTAACGAAGCTTTCTTT
- | TRBJ2-3 | TRBV27 | TRBD2 | CASSSGDTDTQYF | TGTGCCAGCAGTAGCGGGGACACAGATACGCAGTATTTT
- | TRBJ2-3 | TRBV5-5 | TRBD2 | CASSLAGSGSTDTQYF | TGTGCCAGCAGCTTGGCAGGTAGCGGGAGCACAGATACGCAGTATTTT
- | TRBJ2-5 | TRBV5-1 | - | CASRDQPQETQYF | TGCGCCAGCAGGGACCAACCCCAAGAGACCCAGTACTTC
- | TRBJ2-5 | TRBV7-6 | TRBD2 | CASSLVASGRGETQYF | TGTGCCAGCAGCTTAGTGGCTAGCGGGAGAGGAGAGACCCAGTACTTC
- | TRBJ2-1 | TRBV6-1 | - | CASTNLAGVYNEQFF | TGTGCCAGCACTAACCTCGCAGGGGTCTACAATGAGCAGTTCTTC
- | TRBJ2-2 | TRBV5-1 | - | CASSLAMPGELFF | TGCGCCAGCAGCTTGGCCATGCCTGGGGAGCTGTTTTTT
- | TRBJ1-2 | TRBV7-2 | - | CASSVEINYGYTF | TGTGCCAGCAGCGTAGAAATTAACTATGGCTACACCTTC
- | TRBJ2-7 | TRBV9 | TRBD2 | CASSVGASGTYEQYF | TGTGCCAGCAGCGTAGGGGCTAGCGGAACCTACGAGCAGTACTTC
once | TRBJ2-1 | TRBV29-1 | - | CSVSAGLSYNEQFF | TGCAGCGTCTCGGCGGGGCTTTCCTACAATGAGCAGTTCTTC
once | TRBJ2-2 | TRBV18 | - | CASSPARGNGELFF | TGTGCCAGCTCACCAGCCAGGGGTAACGGGGAGCTGTTTTTT
- | TRBJ1-5 | TRBV5-6 | - | CASSQGGVQPQHF | TGTGCCAGCAGCCAAGGGGGAGTTCAGCCCCAGCATTTT
once | TRBJ1-2 | TRBV6-1 | TRBD1 | CASRGTGMRGYTF | TGTGCCAGCAGGGGGACAGGGATGAGGGGCTACACCTTC
- | TRBJ2-1 | TRBV10-3 | TRBD2 | CAIRAFGTSGNEQFF | TGTGCCATCAGGGCCTTCGGGACTAGCGGCAATGAGCAGTTCTTC
- | TRBJ1-4 | TRBV28 | - | CASSPPTAHNEKLFF | TGTGCCAGCAGTCCGCCGACAGCCCATAATGAAAAACTGTTTTTT
- | TRBJ2-1 | TRBV6-4 | - | CASSPYSTGASYNEQFF | TGTGCCAGCAGTCCTTACTCGACGGGCGCCTCCTACAATGAGCAGTTCTTC
- | TRBJ2-7 | TRBV5-4 | TRBD1 | CASSLSGGTYEQYF | TGTGCCAGCAGCTTGTCAGGGGGCACCTACGAGCAGTACTTC
- | TRBJ2-7 | TRBV25-1 | - | CASSEYGGKAYEQYF | TGTGCCAGCAGTGAATACGGCGGGAAAGCCTACGAGCAGTACTTC
- | TRBJ2-7 | TRBV15 | TRBD2 | CATSREARLAGVYEQYF | TGTGCCACCAGCAGAGAGGCTCGGCTAGCGGGAGTCTACGAGCAGTACTTC
- | TRBJ2-7 | TRBV18 | TRBD1 | CASSPRQGAEAYEQYF | TGTGCCAGCTCACCTAGACAGGGGGCGGAAGCCTACGAGCAGTACTTC
- | TRBJ2-7 | TRBV4-1 | TRBD1 | CASSQEGQGTPYEQYF | TGCGCCAGCAGCCAAGAGGGACAGGGTACTCCCTACGAGCAGTACTTC
- | TRBJ2-7 | TRBV7-2 | - | CASSFGSPGEQYF | TGTGCCAGCAGCTTTGGTAGCCCGGGGGAGCAGTACTTC
- | TRBJ2-2 | TRBV11-3 | TRBD1 | CASSLVTGVGTGELFF | TGTGCCAGCAGCTTGGTGACAGGGGTGGGCACCGGGGAGCTGTTTTTT
- | TRBJ1-2 | TRBV29-1 | - | CSVAPLLVPGNGYTF | TGCAGCGTTGCCCCGTTACTGGTACCGGGGAATGGCTACACCTTC
- | TRBJ2-7 | TRBV6-1 | - | CASSETDGTAEQYF | TGTGCCAGCAGTGAAACGGACGGGACCGCGGAGCAGTACTTC
- | TRBJ1-5 | TRBV5-5 | - | CASRTSSNQPQHF | TGTGCCAGCAGGACATCAAGCAATCAGCCCCAGCATTTT
- | TRBJ1-1 | TRBV5-6 | - | CASSLNSRYTEAFF | TGTGCCAGCAGCTTGAACAGCCGGTACACTGAAGCTTTCTTT
- | TRBJ1-5 | TRBV18 | - | CASSSLGGINQPQHF | TGTGCCAGCTCCTCCTTAGGCGGAATTAATCAGCCCCAGCATTTT
- | TRBJ2-6 | TRBV7-2 | - | CASSSGANVLTF | TGTGCCAGCAGCTCTGGGGCCAACGTCCTGACTTTC
- | TRBJ2-1 | TRBV5-1 | TRBD2 | CASSLETSGSIRFF | TGCGCCAGCAGCTTGGAAACTAGCGGGAGTATTCGGTTCTTC
once | TRBJ1-5 | TRBV6-5 | TRBD1 | CASRWTGDSNQPQHF | TGTGCCAGCAGATGGACAGGGGATAGCAATCAGCCCCAGCATTTT
once | TRBJ1-4 | TRBV30 | - | CAWSPGTTVGNEKLFF | TGTGCCTGGAGTCCAGGGACTACAGTGGGTAATGAAAAACTGTTTTTT
- | TRBJ2-3 | TRBV5-1 | - | CASSTLTEDTQYF | TGCGCCAGCAGCACACTAACAGAAGATACGCAGTATTTT
- | TRBJ1-1 | TRBV11-2 | - | CATSTGTSYTEAFF | TGTGCCACCTCGACCGGGACCTCGTACACTGAAGCTTTCTTT
- | TRBJ1-5 | TRBV5-4 | - | CASSLGDQPQHF | TGTGCCAGCAGCTTAGGGGATCAGCCCCAGCATTTT
- | TRBJ2-7 | TRBV18 | - | CASSPGVPGTTYEQYF | TGTGCCAGCTCACCGGGCGTGCCAGGTACTACCTACGAGCAGTACTTC
- | TRBJ2-7 | TRBV4-2 | - | CASSQEKVEYEQYF | TGTGCCAGCAGCCAAGAAAAGGTAGAGTACGAGCAGTACTTC
- | TRBJ2-7 | TRBV2 | - | CASLLEYSSALEQYF | TGTGCCAGCCTCTTAGAGTATAGCTCCGCCCTCGAGCAGTACTTC
- | TRBJ2-7 | TRBV25-1 | - | CASSELVLGEQYF | TGTGCCAGCAGTGAATTGGTTTTGGGGGAGCAGTACTTC
- | TRBJ1-4 | TRBV10-1 | - | CASSDSGRRKLFF | TGCGCCAGCAGTGATTCCGGCCGCCGAAAACTGTTTTTT
- | TRBJ1-5 | TRBV28 | TRBD1 | CATGDRGFEPQHF | TGTGCCACAGGAGACAGGGGCTTTGAGCCCCAGCATTTT
- | TRBJ1-2 | TRBV9 | - | CASSAQGQNYGYTF | TGTGCCAGCAGCGCCCAGGGGCAAAACTATGGCTACACCTTC
- | TRBJ1-2 | TRBV5-4 | TRBD1 | CASARTGALYGYTF | TGTGCCAGCGCAAGGACAGGGGCTCTCTATGGCTACACCTTC
- | TRBJ2-7 | TRBV12-5 | - | CASGLGWYEQYF | TGTGCTAGTGGTTTGGGTTGGTACGAGCAGTACTTC
- | TRBJ2-7 | TRBV9 | - | CASSVTPTRSEQYF | TGTGCCAGCAGCGTAACCCCTACAAGATCCGAGCAGTACTTC
once | TRBJ2-6 | TRBV4-3 | - | CASSQDVGPRRSGANVLTF | TGCGCCAGCAGCCAAGATGTCGGGCCGAGACGCTCTGGGGCCAACGTCCTGACTTTC
- | TRBJ2-1 | TRBV5-6 | TRBD2 | CASSGGLAGKALRNEQFF | TGTGCCAGCAGCGGTGGACTAGCGGGAAAGGCCCTCCGAAATGAGCAGTTCTTC
- | TRBJ2-1 | TRBV9 | - | CASSVLRESSYNEQFF | TGTGCCAGCAGCGTCCTCAGGGAAAGCTCCTACAATGAGCAGTTCTTC
- | TRBJ2-7 | TRBV2 | - | CASTPGRMPYEQYF | TGTGCCAGCACCCCGGGACGGATGCCCTACGAGCAGTACTTC
- | TRBJ2-7 | TRBV5-1 | - | CASSLGYEQYF | TGCGCCAGCAGCCTGGGGTACGAGCAGTACTTC